This TCR beta chain was sequenced for a study of CD8 T cells in ankylosing spondylitis. Via MiXCR, TCRdb re-called the 5' RACE reads, giving one row per CDR3 protein. Of approximately 140,000 distinct CDR3 sequences listed, roughly 7.7% are singletons. Whole-study results and caveats: Within ankylosing spondylitis blood, a TCR beta motif made up of roughly eight highly homologous variants appeared to be characteristic. Earlier reports found some motif variants in synovial fluid and blood in reactive arthritis.

This CDR3 has 15 residues. The germline V and J ends were trimmed by 1 base and 1 base, with 8 bases remaining between them. Germline CDR1 KGHSH, CDR2 LQKENI. This clonotype was counted many times. Its cognate antigen is unknown. V gene TRBV18 combines with J gene TRBJ2-4; no clear D. Sequenced sample: synovial fluid, either unsorted or a sorted T cell fraction (not recorded which). This TCR derives from a male donor with ankylosing spondylitis. CDR3 coding DNA: TGTGCCAGCTCACCACAGGAAACGGCCAAAAACATTCAGTACTTC. As protein: CASSPQETAKNIQYF.